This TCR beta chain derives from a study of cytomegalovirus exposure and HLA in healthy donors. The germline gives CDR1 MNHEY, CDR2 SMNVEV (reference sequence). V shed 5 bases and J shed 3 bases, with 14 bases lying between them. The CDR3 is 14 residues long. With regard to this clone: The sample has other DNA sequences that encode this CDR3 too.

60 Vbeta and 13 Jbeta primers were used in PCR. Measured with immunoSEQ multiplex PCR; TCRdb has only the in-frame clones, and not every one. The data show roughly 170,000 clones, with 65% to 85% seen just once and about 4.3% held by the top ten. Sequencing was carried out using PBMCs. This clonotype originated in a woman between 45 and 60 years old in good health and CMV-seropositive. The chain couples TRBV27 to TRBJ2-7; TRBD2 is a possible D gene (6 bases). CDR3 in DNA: TGTGCCAGCAGTACGGGACTGGACTACTACGAGCAGTACTTC. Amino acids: CASSTGLDYYEQYF.